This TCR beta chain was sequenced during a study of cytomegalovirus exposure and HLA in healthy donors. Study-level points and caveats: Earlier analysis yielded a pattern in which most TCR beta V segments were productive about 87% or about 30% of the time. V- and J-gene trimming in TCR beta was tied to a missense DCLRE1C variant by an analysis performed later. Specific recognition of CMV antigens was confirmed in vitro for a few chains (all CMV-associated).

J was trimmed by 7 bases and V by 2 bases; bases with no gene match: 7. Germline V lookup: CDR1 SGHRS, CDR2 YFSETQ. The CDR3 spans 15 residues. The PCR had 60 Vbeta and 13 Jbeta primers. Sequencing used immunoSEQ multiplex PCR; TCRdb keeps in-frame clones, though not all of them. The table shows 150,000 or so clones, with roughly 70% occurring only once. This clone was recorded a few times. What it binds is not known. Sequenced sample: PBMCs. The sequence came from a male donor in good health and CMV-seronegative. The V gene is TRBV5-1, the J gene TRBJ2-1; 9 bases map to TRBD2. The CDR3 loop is CASSFRGGANNEQFF. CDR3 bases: TGCGCCAGCAGCTTCCGCGGGGGGGCCAATAATGAGCAGTTCTTC. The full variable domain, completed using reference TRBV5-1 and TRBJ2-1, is KAGVTQTPRYLIKTRGQQVTLSCSPISGHRSVSWYQQTPGQGLQFLFEYFSETQRNKGNFPGRFSGRQFSNSRSEMNVSTLELGDSALYLCASSFRGGANNEQFFGPGTRLTVL.